These 24 T cell receptor beta chains share one sample of origin, sequenced in a study of blood T cell repertoires in COVID-19. TCRdb's copy holds only in-frame clones and misses some; the assay was immunoSEQ multiplex PCR. The data contain some 200,000 clones, around 83% of them singletons. The sequenced sample was peripheral blood. The receptors shown here come from a woman aged 40 to 49 with acute or convalescent COVID-19.

This chain joins TRBV18 and TRBJ2-2; possibly TRBD2 for D (5 bases). Germline-derived CDR1 and CDR2 are KGHSH and LQKENI. Trimming pared 4 bases from V and 0 bases from J, leaving 24 bases between. The CDR3 sequence is 20 residues long. The CDR3 spells CASSLLTLLSGRANTGELFF. CDR3 nucleotides: TGTGCCAGCTCACTGCTCACCCTACTTTCGGGGAGAGCGAACACCGGGGAGCTGTTTTTT.

Details on this clone: The junction differs from germline at one of its ends, possibly a read error. J is TRBJ2-5 and V is TRBV7-7; TRBD1 matches at 7 bases. The CDR3 spans 17 residues. CDR1 SSHAT and CDR2 FNYEAQ come from the germline V gene (reference sequence). CDR3 in amino acids: CASSQGVVGGPQETQYF. The CDR3 DNA follows: TGTGCTAGCAGCCAAGGGGTCGTAGGGGGCCCCCAAGAGACCCAGTACTTC.

The genes are TRBV3-1 (or the pseudogene TRBV3-2) and TRBJ2-2, with a tentative D call TRBD2 (6 bases). V was clipped by 1 base and J by 5 bases, with 8 bases between them. Germline CDR1 is LGHDT and CDR2 is YNNKEL (reference sequence). The CDR3 is 14 residues long. CDR3 nucleotide sequence: TGTGCCAGCAGCCAAGTCGGGGGTACCGGGGAGCTGTTTTTT. It is translated as CASSQVGGTGELFF.

The gene calls are TRBV7-2 and TRBJ2-3, with unresolved D. Trimming took off 3 bases at V and 3 bases at J, with 4 bases between the two ends. Germline V gene lookup returns CDR1 SGHTA and CDR2 FQGNSA. This CDR3 has 12 residues. In DNA, the CDR3 is TGTGCCAGCAGCTTTCAGACAGATACGCAGTATTTT. Amino acid sequence: CASSFQTDTQYF.

This rearrangement joins TRBV5-1 to TRBJ1-6; possibly TRBD1 for D (6 bases). The V and J ends lost 3 bases and 8 bases respectively, with 15 bases between them. Germline CDR1 SGHRS, CDR2 YFSETQ. This CDR3 is 15 amino acids long. This CDR3 reads CASSSSSYRDSPLHF. The CDR3 DNA follows: TGCGCCAGCAGCTCCAGCTCATACAGGGATTCACCCCTCCACTTT.

The chain uses TRBV9 and TRBJ2-2; D uncertain. Germline V CDR1 and CDR2: SGDLS, YYNGEE. CDR3 length equals 15 residues. The germline V and J ends were trimmed by 0 bases and 6 bases, with 12 bases remaining between them. The CDR3 nucleotides read TGTGCCAGCAGCGTAGCTTCGACCGGGTCCGGGGAGCTGTTTTTT. As protein: CASSVASTGSGELFF.

The table lists this clone with a few counts. This chain connects TRBV2 to TRBJ2-3; D possibly corresponds to TRBD2 (6 bases). The V and J ends lost 7 bases and 1 base respectively, with 15 bases between them. The germline gives CDR1 SNHLY, CDR2 FYNNEI. The CDR3 sequence is 15 residues long. In DNA, the CDR3 is TGTGCCAGCATGGAGGGCGGCACCCGCACAGATACGCAGTATTTT. It codes for CASMEGGTRTDTQYF.

The chain couples TRBV9 to TRBJ2-1, with D tentatively TRBD1 (5 bases). The V gene's germline CDR1 is SGDLS and CDR2 YYNGEE. Trimming took off 4 bases at V and 0 bases at J, with 11 bases between the two ends. The CDR3 has 15 amino acids. In nucleotides, the CDR3 is TGTGCCAGCAGCCTTGGGGCGAGCTCCTACAATGAGCAGTTCTTC. Amino acids: CASSLGASSYNEQFF.

The genes are TRBV25-1 and TRBJ2-7; D might be TRBD2 (6 bases). Germline lookup yields CDR1 MGHDK and CDR2 SYGVNS. V shed 6 bases and J shed 0 bases, with 12 bases lying between them. This CDR3 contains 14 residues. The CDR3 DNA sequence: TGTGCCAGCAGGTCGGGGAGGAGCTCCTACGAGCAGTACTTC. Translation gives CASRSGRSSYEQYF.

The chain links TRBV2 to TRBJ1-5; 9 positions agree with TRBD1. V was pared by 7 bases and J by 3 bases, with 7 bases of the junction left unmatched. The germline V gene has CDR1 SNHLY and CDR2 FYNNEI. The CDR3 runs to 15 residues. The DNA for the CDR3 is TGTGCCAGCAAATACGGGACAGGGAACAATCAGCCCCAGCATTTT. This sequence encodes CASKYGTGNNQPQHF.

The chain carries TRBV28 and TRBJ1-5; D may be TRBD1 (5 bases). Trimming removed 5 bases from V and 3 bases from J, with 11 bases in between. Looked up from germline, CDR1 is MDHEN and CDR2 is SYDVKM. The CDR3 extends over 14 amino acids. The CDR3 here is CASSLGQVNQPQHF. In DNA, the CDR3 is TGTGCCAGCAGTCTGGGGCAGGTCAATCAGCCCCAGCATTTT.

The V call is TRBV9, the J call TRBJ2-1; TRBD2 matches 9 bases. CDR1 is SGDLS and CDR2 is YYNGEE in the germline V gene. Trimming at V came to 1 base and at J to 7 bases, leaving 6 bases not matched to a gene. The CDR3 extends over 15 amino acids. CDR3 sequence reads: CASSVSGRFRNEQFF. DNA for the CDR3: TGTGCCAGCAGCGTAAGCGGGAGGTTTAGGAATGAGCAGTTCTTC.

The chain has TRBV11-2 and TRBJ2-1; TRBD2 might be the D (6 bases). CDR3 length: 15 residues. Germline values: CDR1 SGHAT, CDR2 FQNNGV. V was clipped by 1 base and J by 9 bases, with 16 bases between them. CDR3 protein: CASSLAGVRGFEQFF. DNA for the CDR3: TGTGCCAGCAGCTTAGCGGGAGTTCGAGGATTTGAGCAGTTCTTC.

The J gene is TRBJ1-2, the V gene TRBV5-1, with 9 bases that match TRBD1. The V gene's germline CDR1 is SGHRS and CDR2 YFSETQ. This CDR3 is built from 14 residues. The V gene end was trimmed by 3 bases and the J gene end by 6 bases; junction bases not matched to a gene: 6. Here the CDR3 DNA reads TGCGCCAGCAGCTCAGGACAGGGGTCGAATGGCTACACCTTC. As protein: CASSSGQGSNGYTF.

This clone was detected a few times. V and J are TRBV5-4 and TRBJ2-5; 8 bases agree with TRBD1. In germline, CDR1 is SGHNT, CDR2 YYREEE (reference sequence). The V segment lost 6 bases and the J segment 4 bases; nucleotides outside the gene matches: 5. The length of the CDR3 is 13 residues. CDR3 in DNA: TGTGCCAGCACCCGACAGGGGCTAGAGACCCAGTACTTC. This codes for CASTRQGLETQYF.

V gene TRBV23-1 combines with J gene TRBJ2-7, with D tentatively TRBD2 (5 bases). TRBV23-1 falls under the ORF class, with uncertain function. The ends were cut back, 5 bases at V and 0 bases at J, with 14 bases in the middle. The CDR3 runs 15 residues. CDR3 residues: CASSRRDRSSYEQYF. Here the CDR3 DNA reads TGCGCCAGCAGTAGACGGGATCGAAGCTCCTACGAGCAGTACTTC.

The chain has TRBV9 and TRBJ2-7; TRBD1 aligns across 10 bases. CDR1 is SGDLS and CDR2 is YYNGEE in the germline V gene. V lost 0 bases, J lost 4 bases, and 4 bases stayed unmatched. There are 15 residues in the CDR3. CDR3 DNA: TGTGCCAGCAGCGTAGCCGGGACAGGGGCTTACGAGCAGTACTTC. Translating gives CASSVAGTGAYEQYF. Drawing the rest from reference TRBV9 and TRBJ2-7, the complete variable domain is DSGVTQTPKHLITATGQRVTLRCSPRSGDLSVYWYQQSLDQGLQFLIQYYNGEERAKGNILERFSAQQFPDLHSELNLSSLELGDSALYFCASSVAGTGAYEQYFGPGTRLTVT.

This clone was detected a few times. The chain employs TRBV21-1 and TRBJ1-5; TRBD1 is the table's D call and was not checked against the DNA. TRBV21-1 is designated a pseudogene. CDR3 length: 17 amino acids. This CDR3 reads CASSPGLGGDSNQPQHF. The CDR3 region has the DNA TGTGCCAGCAGCCCTGGGCTAGGGGGTGATAGCAATCAGCCCCAGCATTTT.

The chain combines TRBV11-2 with TRBJ1-1, with D possibly matching TRBD1 (5 bases). Germline CDR1 is SGHAT and CDR2 is FQNNGV. The CDR3 totals 14 residues. V was clipped by 3 bases and J by 1 base, with 9 bases between them. The CDR3 region has the DNA TGTGCCAGCAGCTTCCGCGACAGGAACACTGAAGCTTTCTTT. Translation: CASSFRDRNTEAFF.

This chain links TRBV5-1 with TRBJ2-2; TRBD2 might be the D (5 bases). There are 16 residues in the CDR3. Germline V gene data show CDR1 as SGHRS and CDR2 as YFSETQ. V gave up 0 bases and J gave up 5 bases, with 14 bases separating them. The CDR3 nucleotides read TGCGCCAGCAGCTTGGATCCCGGGAAGACAACCGGGGAGCTGTTTTTT. Amino acids: CASSLDPGKTTGELFF.

The chain couples TRBV28 to TRBJ1-3; perhaps TRBD1 as D (5 bases). Germline loops: CDR1 MDHEN, CDR2 SYDVKM. This CDR3 region has 17 residues. The ends were cut back, 3 bases at V and 4 bases at J, with 19 bases in the middle. The CDR3 is CASSLLEARAGGNTIYF. DNA of the CDR3: TGTGCCAGCAGTTTGTTGGAAGCCAGGGCGGGAGGAAACACCATATATTTT. Drawing the rest from reference TRBV28 and TRBJ1-3, the complete variable domain is DVKVTQSSRYLVKRTGEKVFLECVQDMDHENMFWYRQDPGLGLRLIYFSYDVKMKEKGDIPEGYSVSREKKERFSLILESASTNQTSMYLCASSLLEARAGGNTIYFGEGSWLTVV.

The rearrangement links TRBV12-3 or TRBV12-4 to TRBJ1-4; D might be TRBD1 (6 bases). Trimming took 10 bases from V and 10 from J, leaving 19 bases between them. This CDR3 has 13 residues. CDR3 nucleotide sequence: TGTGCCACCGGTAAACAGGGCAGAACAAAACTGTTTTTT. Translated, it gives CATGKQGRTKLFF.

The rearrangement uses TRBV4-2 and TRBJ2-1, with D tentatively TRBD2 (6 bases). V lost 5 bases and J lost 4, with 21 bases in between. CDR3 size: 17 residues. CDR1 is LGHNA and CDR2 is YNFKEQ in the germline V gene. The CDR3 region is CASSSPAAGSTYNEQFF. The CDR3 DNA follows: TGTGCCAGCAGCAGCCCGGCTGCGGGATCCACATACAATGAGCAGTTCTTC.

V and J are TRBV21-1 and TRBJ2-5; the D call of TRBD2 is as the table states it, not checked on the DNA. TRBV21-1 is a pseudogene locus. This CDR3 comprises 16 residues. The chain's CDR3 is CASSAYHREFRETQYF. The CDR3 DNA reads TGTGCCAGCAGCGCCTATCACCGGGAATTCCGCGAGACCCAGTACTTC.